These 24 T cell receptor beta chains were all obtained from the same sample, sequenced in a study of cytomegalovirus exposure and HLA in healthy donors. This PCR relied on a set of 60 Vbeta primers and 13 Jbeta primers. Repertoires were generated with immunoSEQ multiplex PCR, while TCRdb's copy carries only in-frame clones and drops some. The repertoire holds approximately 210,000 clones, more than 75% seen once, with 1.6% in the top ten. Sequencing input: PBMCs. These receptors were taken from a woman aged 45-60 years in good health and CMV-seronegative.

The rearrangement uses TRBV11-2 and TRBJ1-1; D perhaps matches TRBD1 (5 bases). V lost 1 base and J lost 5, with 11 bases in between. This CDR3 comprises 14 residues. CDR1 is SGHAT, CDR2 FQNNGV, per germline. CDR3 DNA: TGTGCCAGCAGCTTAGGGGGGGGGAGGACTGAAGCTTTCTTT. This gives the protein CASSLGGGRTEAFF. The variable domain in full, with the rest retrieved from reference TRBV11-2 and TRBJ1-1, is EAGVAQSPRYKIIEKRQSVAFWCNPISGHATLYWYQQILGQGPKLLIQFQNNGVVDDSQLPKDRFSAERLKGVDSTLKIQPAKLEDSAVYLCASSLGGGRTEAFFGQGTRLTVV.

There are a few counts of this clone. The V call is TRBV19, the J call TRBJ1-5; D is perhaps TRBD1 (6 bases). The CDR3 runs to 12 residues. V lost 6 bases and J lost 6, with 9 bases in between. The germline V gene encodes CDR1 LNHDA and CDR2 SQIVND (reference sequence). CDR3 sequence: CASRQGAQPQHF. CDR3 in DNA: TGTGCCAGTAGACAGGGAGCTCAGCCCCAGCATTTT. Full variable domain (rest looked up from reference TRBV19 and TRBJ1-5): DGGITQSPKYLFRKEGQNVTLSCEQNLNHDAMYWYRQDPGQGLRLIYYSQIVNDFQKGDIAEGYSVSREKKESFPLTVTSAQKNPTAFYLCASRQGAQPQHFGDGTRLSIL.

This rearrangement joins TRBV7-2 to TRBJ1-1; D not resolved. The CDR3 sequence is 11 residues long. With 5 bases removed from V and 3 bases from J, the gap between germline ends came to 4 bases. Germline-derived CDR1 and CDR2 are SGHTA and FQGNSA. As DNA, the CDR3 is TGTGCCAGCAGCAGAGACACTGAAGCTTTCTTT. It yields the protein CASSRDTEAFF. Looking up the rest from reference TRBV7-2 and TRBJ1-1 gives the full variable domain: GAGVSQSPSNKVTEKGKDVELRCDPISGHTALYWYRQSLGQGLEFLIYFQGNSAPDKSGLPSDRFSAERTGGSVSTLTIQRTQQEDSAVYLCASSRDTEAFFGQGTRLTVV.

The chain links TRBV28 to TRBJ1-2; 7 bases fit TRBD1. Germline CDR1 reads MDHEN; CDR2 reads SYDVKM. The trim removed 5 bases at V and 9 bases at J, leaving 9 bases unmatched. The CDR3 spans 13 residues. The chain's CDR3 is CASSLSPTGRYTF. The DNA of the CDR3 is TGTGCCAGCAGTCTATCCCCGACAGGGCGCTACACCTTC.

This sequence joins TRBV5-1 and TRBJ2-7, with a tentative D call TRBD1 (6 bases). CDR3 length: 16 residues. The V gene lost 0 bases and the J gene lost 0 bases, with 13 bases spanning the gap. Germline V gives CDR1 SGHRS, CDR2 YFSETQ. CDR3 sequence (DNA): TGCGCCAGCAGCTTGGACGTGGGGGCGAGCTCCTACGAGCAGTACTTC. This encodes CASSLDVGASSYEQYF.

To note about this clone: This likely comes from a read error, as the CDR3 has no conserved phenylalanine or tryptophan at its end. The DNA is omitted, as the CDR3 cannot be located on it reliably, and the CDR3 follows TCRdb's listing. The chain recombines TRBV7-9 with TRBJ1-2; TRBD1, the table's D call, was not compared with the DNA. The CDR3 spans 9 amino acids, including both terminal residues. Germline CDR1 is SEHNR and CDR2 is FQNEAQ (reference sequence). This chain's CDR3 is CASSPRQPL.

The J gene is TRBJ1-2, the V gene TRBV2, with 10 bases fitting TRBD1. The length of the CDR3 is 14 residues. V was pared by 6 bases and J by 6 bases, with 7 bases of the junction left unmatched. Germline CDR1 SNHLY, CDR2 FYNNEI. The chain's CDR3 is CASSLSGTGDGYTF. The DNA for the CDR3 is TGTGCCAGCAGCCTATCTGGGACAGGGGATGGCTACACCTTC.

V usage is TRBV18 and J usage is TRBJ1-1; tentative D call: TRBD1 (6 bases). Between the trimmed V and J ends, which lost 8 bases and 1 base, there was a span of 17 bases. The germline V gene encodes CDR1 KGHSH and CDR2 LQKENI. The CDR3 has 15 amino acids. Written as DNA, the CDR3 is TGTGCCAGCCCACTTCGGGGGGGCACGAACACTGAAGCTTTCTTT. It translates to CASPLRGGTNTEAFF. Drawing the rest from reference TRBV18 and TRBJ1-1, the complete variable domain is NAGVMQNPRHLVRRRGQEARLRCSPMKGHSHVYWYRQLPEEGLKFMVYLQKENIIDESGMPKERFSAEFPKEGPSILRIQQVVRGDSAAYFCASPLRGGTNTEAFFGQGTRLTVV.

CDR3 coding DNA: TGTGCCAGCAGCTCGTTCGGACAGGGGGCCACAGATACGCAGTATTTT. It specifies CASSSFGQGATDTQYF. This rearrangement joins TRBV5-8 to TRBJ2-3; 11 nucleotides line up with TRBD1. CDR1 is SGHTS, CDR2 YDEGEE, per germline. The CDR3 covers 16 residues. V lost 3 bases and J lost 2; bases outside the gene matches: 5.

This chain's CDR3 is CASSISGSAHLGRGTDTQYF. The CDR3 DNA sequence: TGTGCCAGTAGTATATCAGGGTCGGCGCACCTCGGGCGTGGCACAGATACGCAGTATTTT. The V gene is TRBV19, the J gene TRBJ2-3; D might be TRBD1 (5 bases). The CDR3 spans 20 residues. V was clipped by 2 bases and J by 1 base, with 25 bases between them. CDR1 is LNHDA and CDR2 is SQIVND in the germline V gene (reference sequence).

V usage is TRBV5-1 and J usage is TRBJ2-1, with 10 bases that match TRBD1. With 4 bases clipped from V and 3 bases from J, the junction kept 7 bases outside the gene matches. The CDR3 is 16 residues long. Germline CDR1 reads SGHRS; CDR2 reads YFSETQ. CDR3 loop: CASSPSGTGVYNEQFF. The CDR3, as DNA: TGCGCCAGCAGCCCCTCCGGGACAGGGGTCTACAATGAGCAGTTCTTC.

The rearrangement links TRBV6-5 to TRBJ2-7; 7 bases are shared with TRBD1. Trimming removed 6 bases from V and 7 bases from J; junction bases left unmatched: 12. This CDR3 comprises 14 residues. Germline CDR1 MNHEY, CDR2 SVGAGI. The CDR3 sequence: CASRPDRVGGEQYF. CDR3 coding DNA: TGTGCCAGCAGGCCCGACAGGGTTGGTGGGGAGCAGTACTTC.

This sequence joins TRBV20-1 and TRBJ1-1, with TRBD1 matching 8 bases. V shed 6 bases, J shed 8 bases, and the junction held 5 bases outside the gene matches. The germline gives CDR1 DFQATT, CDR2 SNEGSKA (reference sequence). CDR3 length: 11 amino acids. The CDR3 protein is CSAKDRAEAFF. The CDR3 region has the DNA TGCAGTGCCAAGGACAGGGCCGAAGCTTTCTTT.

V and J are TRBV25-1 and TRBJ1-1; D is ambiguous. CDR1 is MGHDK, CDR2 SYGVNS, per germline. Trimming removed 4 bases at V and 10 bases at J, with 10 bases between. This CDR3 is built from 11 residues. The chain's CDR3 is CASSGARRAFF. The CDR3 DNA reads as TGTGCCAGCAGTGGAGCGAGAAGAGCTTTCTTT.

The V gene is TRBV2, the J gene TRBJ2-3; 10 positions agree with TRBD2. Per germline, CDR1 SNHLY and CDR2 FYNNEI. Trimming took 6 bases from V and 1 from J; bases not matched to a gene: 7. The CDR3 length is 16 residues. The CDR3 region is CASRLIAGGRTDTQYF. The CDR3 region has the DNA TGTGCCAGCAGGCTAATAGCGGGGGGCCGCACAGATACGCAGTATTTT. Supplemented by reference TRBV2 and TRBJ2-3, the full variable domain reads EPEVTQTPSHQVTQMGQEVILRCVPISNHLYFYWYRQILGQKVEFLVSFYNNEISEKSEIFDDQFSVERPDGSNFTLKIRSTKLEDSAMYFCASRLIAGGRTDTQYFGPGTRLTVL.

Regarding this clone: Compared with germline, one end of the junction differs, possibly owing to a read error. The chain links TRBV7-9 to TRBJ1-1; no clear D. This CDR3 is 13 amino acids long. CDR1 and CDR2 from the germline V gene are SEHNR and FQNEAQ (reference sequence). The CDR3 loop is CSSSPLTTDEAFF. The CDR3 DNA follows: TGTTCCAGCAGCCCGCTCACTACGGATGAAGCTTTCTTT.

The CDR3 DNA reads TGTGCCAGCAGCCCGGGACTAGCTTCCTACGAGCAGTACTTC. Translated, it gives CASSPGLASYEQYF. This chain joins TRBV7-8 and TRBJ2-7; 9 nucleotides align to TRBD2. The CDR3 runs 14 residues. The germline V gene has CDR1 SGHVS and CDR2 FQNEAQ. Unmatched junction bases numbered 3, after V lost 5 bases and J lost 1 base.

V is TRBV19 and J is TRBJ2-3; 11 bases fit TRBD2. The CDR3 has 16 amino acids. Germline V gene sequence: CDR1 LNHDA, CDR2 SQIVND (reference sequence). The V gene end was trimmed by 5 bases and the J gene end by 2 bases; junction bases not matched to a gene: 6. In DNA, the CDR3 is TGTGCCAGTAGTCTTACTAGCGGGGGCCTCACAGATACGCAGTATTTT. It encodes CASSLTSGGLTDTQYF.

V gene TRBV7-9 combines with J gene TRBJ2-3, with 9 bases fitting TRBD1. The germline V gene has CDR1 SEHNR and CDR2 FQNEAQ (reference sequence). J lost 2 bases, V lost 4 bases, and 7 bases had no gene match. This CDR3 has 16 residues. CDR3 amino acids: CASSSYRDRVTDTQYF. Here the CDR3 DNA reads TGTGCCAGCAGCTCTTACCGGGACAGGGTCACAGATACGCAGTATTTT.

V is TRBV15 and J is TRBJ2-1; D perhaps matches TRBD2 (6 bases). Germline V gene sequence: CDR1 LNHNV, CDR2 YYDKDF (reference sequence). The CDR3 is 13 amino acids. The V gene lost 6 bases and the J gene lost 9 bases, with 15 bases spanning the gap. The chain's CDR3 is CATRPRLGGEQFF. The CDR3, as DNA: TGTGCCACCAGGCCTCGCCTCGGGGGTGAGCAGTTCTTC.

The chain uses TRBV29-1 and TRBJ1-1; 9 bases match TRBD1. The length of the CDR3 is 15 residues. The J segment lost 1 base and the V segment lost 5 bases, leaving 8 bases of the junction unmatched. Per the germline V gene, CDR1 is SQVTM and CDR2 is ANQGSEA. For the CDR3, the DNA is TGCAGCGTTCAGGGACAGGGAAGAAAGAACACTGAAGCTTTCTTT. Protein product: CSVQGQGRKNTEAFF.

The J gene is TRBJ2-1, the V gene TRBV11-3; 8 bases map to TRBD2. Germline-derived CDR1 and CDR2 are SGHNT and YENEEA. The CDR3 extends over 14 amino acids. After removal of 2 bases from V and 8 bases from J, the junction contained 5 bases not matched to a gene. The CDR3 protein is CASSLTWTSHEQFF. The CDR3 nucleotides read TGTGCCAGCAGCTTAACCTGGACTAGCCATGAGCAGTTCTTC.

V is TRBV28 and J is TRBJ1-1; tentative D call: TRBD1 (6 bases). Germline loops: CDR1 MDHEN, CDR2 SYDVKM. The CDR3 is made up of 13 amino acids. The germline V and J ends were trimmed by 7 bases and 1 base, with 10 bases remaining between them. The CDR3 reads CASTVQGNTEAFF. DNA for the CDR3: TGTGCCAGCACCGTACAGGGGAACACTGAAGCTTTCTTT. Full variable domain (outside the CDR3, taken from reference TRBV28 and TRBJ1-1): DVKVTQSSRYLVKRTGEKVFLECVQDMDHENMFWYRQDPGLGLRLIYFSYDVKMKEKGDIPEGYSVSREKKERFSLILESASTNQTSMYLCASTVQGNTEAFFGQGTRLTVV.

There are a few counts of this clone. V usage is TRBV29-1 and J usage is TRBJ2-2, with 8 nucleotides matching TRBD2. CDR1 and CDR2 from the germline V gene are SQVTM and ANQGSEA. After removal of 5 bases from V and 3 bases from J, the junction contained 8 bases not matched to a gene. The CDR3 covers 15 residues. Here the CDR3 DNA reads TGCAGCGTTCCCGGGAGGGGAGGGGACACCGGGGAGCTGTTTTTT. Its translation: CSVPGRGGDTGELFF.